This TCR beta chain is drawn from a study of T-cell reconstitution after alpha-beta-depleted transplantation in children. Preparation of the TCRbeta library used unique molecular identifiers. TCRdb reprocessed the PCR reads with MiXCR, giving one entry per CDR3 protein. The sample has roughly 500,000 distinct CDR3 sequences, around 16% seen once. The CDR3 extends over 15 amino acids. Germline-derived CDR1 and CDR2 are MNHEY and SMNVEV (reference sequence). The V segment lost 5 bases and the J segment 6 bases; nucleotides outside the gene matches: 11. The material sequenced was PBMCs from the stem cell graft donor, taken from the stem cell graft. The sequence was collected from a human donor who donated a stem cell graft to a child with acute lymphoblastic leukemia. The V and J genes are TRBV27 and TRBJ2-3, with 7 bases that match TRBD1. This CDR3 is CASSPRQGHRDTQYF. The CDR3 DNA is TGTGCCAGCAGTCCCAGACAGGGTCACAGGGATACGCAGTATTTT.